The TCR beta chain under discussion was sequenced for a study of blood T cell repertoires in COVID-19. In the study overall: The United States, Italy and Spain were the sources of the acute and convalescent COVID-19 samples.

CDR1 and CDR2 from the germline V gene are SNHLY and FYNNEI. Trimming took 6 bases from V and 0 from J, leaving 12 bases between them. This CDR3 has 14 amino acids. Per the study methods: Using reference gene primer amplification, nucleated cell counts were estimated. Profiling relied on immunoSEQ multiplex PCR, and the TCRdb table lists in-frame clones only, not all of them. The DNA was the basis for D and trimming; V, J and clone size are from that table. The table includes roughly 150,000 clones, 80% to 90% detected once. The sequence was collected from a woman aged 70-85 years who had recovered from COVID-19. Source material: peripheral blood. The chain has TRBV2 and TRBJ2-7, with D possibly being TRBD2 (7 bases). CDR3 region: CASRGGGFSYEQYF. The CDR3 DNA sequence: TGTGCCAGCAGGGGAGGGGGATTCTCCTACGAGCAGTACTTC.